Included here is one T cell receptor beta chain sequence, with context. In assigning cohorts, the study relied on participant-reported clinical history. Methods used by the authors: Amplification with reference gene primers provided the estimates of nucleated cell counts. Data came from immunoSEQ multiplex PCR; TCRdb stores just in-frame clones and leaves some out. The V and J calls and the clone size are those of that table, but D and trimming were determined from the DNA. Here the sample spans about 210,000 clones, 85% being singletons. This sample was included in a study of blood T cell repertoires in COVID-19. About the study: The study drew acute and convalescent COVID-19 samples from the United States, Italy and Spain. Nucleic acid was either cDNA or gDNA, and it came from T cells, B-cell-depleted T cells, or PBMCs.

The length of the CDR3 is 12 residues. Trimming shortened V by 2 bases and J by 5 bases, and 7 bases separated the two germline ends. The germline CDR1 and CDR2 sequences are MDHEN and SYDVKM. This sequence joins TRBV28 and TRBJ2-7; D unclear. The receptor comes from a man between 40 and 49 years old who had recovered from COVID-19. The sequenced material came from PBMCs or T cells enriched from blood (not recorded which). The CDR3 protein is CASSLQEHEQYF. The DNA of the CDR3 is TGTGCCAGCAGTTTACAGGAACACGAGCAGTACTTC.